The 17 T cell receptor beta chains listed next were all sequenced from one sample in a study of spatial heterogeneity in lung cancer. Specified time point: blood at routine non-recurrence follow-up after resection. Whole RNA came from tumor, nontumor lung or frozen PBMC and was sequenced without being sorted. Via MiXCR, TCRdb re-called the 5' RACE reads, giving one row per CDR3 protein. This table holds around 110,000 distinct CDR3 sequences, 10% to 15% found once. This sample comprised PBMCs, obtained at follow-up. The receptors were sampled from a male donor with early-stage non-small cell lung cancer.

The rearrangement uses TRBV7-9 and TRBJ1-5; 7 bases align to TRBD1. This CDR3 has 17 residues. After removal of 4 bases from V and 4 bases from J, the junction contained 13 bases not matched to a gene. CDR1 and CDR2 (germline): SEHNR, FQNEAQ (reference sequence). The chain's CDR3 is CASSSAGRGRGNQPQHF. CDR3 nucleotides: TGTGCCAGCAGCTCCGCCGGGAGGGGGCGCGGAAATCAGCCCCAGCATTTT.

This clonotype has just a few counts. The chain employs TRBV2 and TRBJ2-7; 9 nucleotides agree with TRBD1. V dropped 5 bases and J dropped 3; count of bases not matched to a gene: 2. CDR1 is SNHLY, CDR2 FYNNEI, per germline. CDR3 length equals 13 residues. The CDR3 region is CASSWTGDYEQYF. CDR3 sequence (DNA): TGTGCCAGCAGTTGGACAGGGGACTACGAGCAGTACTTC.

This clonotype was seen at least ten times. The chain links TRBV9 to TRBJ1-2; D possibly corresponds to TRBD1 (5 bases). Germline V CDR1 and CDR2: SGDLS, YYNGEE. V gave up 4 bases and J gave up 2 bases, with 15 bases separating them. The CDR3 totals 15 residues. The CDR3 sequence is CASSPVGAPNYGYTF. CDR3 nucleotides: TGTGCCAGCAGCCCCGTAGGGGCGCCAAACTATGGCTACACCTTC.

This chain uses TRBV5-1 with TRBJ2-3, with 10 bases lining up with TRBD1. The CDR3 spans 18 residues. V shed 2 bases, J shed 4 bases, and the junction held 13 bases outside the gene matches. Germline loops: CDR1 SGHRS, CDR2 YFSETQ. CDR3 sequence: CASSFSPTGTGVADTQYF. The CDR3 region has the DNA TGCGCCAGCAGCTTCTCCCCAACCGGGACAGGGGTAGCAGATACGCAGTATTTT. Using reference TRBV5-1 and TRBJ2-3 for the parts outside the CDR3, the full variable domain is KAGVTQTPRYLIKTRGQQVTLSCSPISGHRSVSWYQQTPGQGLQFLFEYFSETQRNKGNFPGRFSGRQFSNSRSEMNVSTLELGDSALYLCASSFSPTGTGVADTQYFGPGTRLTVL.

With respect to this clonotype: The junction departs from the called germline gene at one end, perhaps through a read error. The chain recombines TRBV28 with TRBJ1-6; tentatively, D is TRBD1 (6 bases). Germline V gene lookup returns CDR1 MDHEN and CDR2 SYDVKM. The CDR3 runs to 16 residues. The CDR3 region has the DNA TGTGCCAGCAGTTCCCCCGGGGGGCAGGGTAATTCACCCCTCGACTTT. This translates into CASSSPGGQGNSPLDF.

CDR3 sequence reads: CASSLLTLNTGELFF. The CDR3 coding sequence is TGTGCCAGCAGCTTGCTTACCCTCAACACCGGGGAGCTGTTTTTT. This sequence joins TRBV7-8 and TRBJ2-2, with D hard to call. Germline V gene sequence: CDR1 SGHVS, CDR2 FQNEAQ. V lost 3 bases to trimming and J lost 2 bases, with 10 bases between them. CDR3 length: 15 residues.

This clonotype was seen ten or more times. The rearrangement links TRBV7-8 to TRBJ2-7; possible D gene TRBD1, 6 bases. Trimming took 5 bases from V and 1 from J, leaving 21 bases between them. CDR3 length equals 17 residues. Germline V gives CDR1 SGHVS, CDR2 FQNEAQ. The CDR3 region is CASSPRPAYRVSYEQYF. In DNA, the CDR3 is TGTGCCAGCAGCCCCCGACCAGCTTACAGGGTATCCTACGAGCAGTACTTC.

This chain joins TRBV3-1 and TRBJ1-5, with a weak D call TRBD1 (6 bases). The V end lost 0 bases, the J end lost 9 bases, and 15 bases lay between the germline ends. Germline values: CDR1 LGHDT, CDR2 YNNKEL (reference sequence). The length of the CDR3 is 15 residues. This CDR3 is CASSQDMGAGSPQHF. The CDR3 coding sequence is TGTGCCAGCAGCCAAGATATGGGGGCTGGTTCGCCCCAGCATTTT.

V and J are TRBV7-8 and TRBJ1-1; a possible D gene is TRBD1 (6 bases). The CDR3 spans 14 residues. Germline V gene sequence: CDR1 SGHVS, CDR2 FQNEAQ. Trimming pared 2 bases from V and 4 bases from J, leaving 11 bases between. CDR3 nucleotide sequence: TGTGCCAGCAGCTTAAGGGGGGGAGCCACTGAAGCTTTCTTT. Translation gives CASSLRGGATEAFF.

This clonotype has ten or more counts. CDR3 nucleotides: TGTGCCAGCAGCTTAGCATTCACCGGGACAGGAAGGACAGATACGCAGTATTTT. Translation: CASSLAFTGTGRTDTQYF. This chain uses TRBV7-2 with TRBJ2-3, with 8 positions matching TRBD1. Germline loops: CDR1 SGHTA, CDR2 FQGNSA. This CDR3 has 18 residues. Trimming cost V 0 bases and J 3 bases; bases outside gene matches: 11.

In this sample, this clonotype turned up a few times. The rearrangement links TRBV6-1 to TRBJ1-5; 7 bases are a match to TRBD1. After removal of 6 bases from V and 2 bases from J, the junction contained 7 bases not matched to a gene. The CDR3 covers 15 residues. CDR1 is MNHNS, CDR2 SASEGT, per germline. The CDR3 sequence: CASRYGQEGNQPQHF. The CDR3, as DNA: TGTGCCAGCAGATATGGACAGGAGGGCAATCAGCCCCAGCATTTT.

This clonotype was observed many times. The chain joins TRBV7-2 to TRBJ2-3, with 13 bases matching TRBD2. The length of the CDR3 is 16 residues. Germline-derived CDR1 and CDR2 are SGHTA and FQGNSA. Trimming removed 5 bases from V and 5 bases from J; junction bases left unmatched: 7. Here the CDR3 DNA reads TGTGCCAGCAGCCCGGGACTAGCGGGGCGTATAGATACGCAGTATTTT. Amino acid sequence: CASSPGLAGRIDTQYF. Complete variable domain (other parts from reference TRBV7-2 and TRBJ2-3): GAGVSQSPSNKVTEKGKDVELRCDPISGHTALYWYRQSLGQGLEFLIYFQGNSAPDKSGLPSDRFSAERTGGSVSTLTIQRTQQEDSAVYLCASSPGLAGRIDTQYFGPGTRLTVL.

The table lists this clonotype with a few counts. The chain has TRBV5-1 and TRBJ1-6, with D possibly being TRBD1 (5 bases). The V gene lost 4 bases and the J gene lost 0 bases, with 14 bases spanning the gap. CDR1 SGHRS and CDR2 YFSETQ come from the germline V gene. The CDR3 loop spans 17 amino acids. DNA of the CDR3: TGCGCCAGCAGCCTGGTGATAAGGGGCTCCTATAATTCACCCCTCCACTTT. Translating gives CASSLVIRGSYNSPLHF.

The rearrangement uses TRBV5-6 and TRBJ2-3; tentative D call: TRBD2 (5 bases). Trimming shortened V by 3 bases and J by 5 bases, and 7 bases separated the two germline ends. The CDR3 runs 12 residues. Per the germline V gene, CDR1 is SGHDT and CDR2 is YYEEEE. CDR3 nucleotides: TGTGCCAGCAGCTGGGAGAGAGATACGCAGTATTTT. This codes for CASSWERDTQYF.

The V gene is TRBV4-2, the J gene TRBJ1-2, with 11 positions matching TRBD1. The CDR3 consists of 16 residues. Germline V gene lookup returns CDR1 LGHNA and CDR2 YNFKEQ. V was clipped by 0 bases and J by 4 bases; unmatched bases: 4. The CDR3 loop reads CASSQEGTGGIYGYTF. In DNA form, the CDR3 reads TGTGCCAGCAGCCAAGAAGGGACAGGGGGTATCTATGGCTACACCTTC.

The chain is built from TRBV3-1 and TRBJ1-5, with D maybe TRBD1 (5 bases). This CDR3 is 16 amino acids long. Trimming left V 1 base short and J 6 bases short, with 16 bases between. Germline values: CDR1 LGHDT, CDR2 YNNKEL (reference sequence). CDR3 in amino acids: CASSQGFSGRIQPQHF. DNA of the CDR3: TGTGCCAGCAGCCAAGGGTTTTCAGGGAGGATTCAGCCCCAGCATTTT.

This clonotype has more than one count but fewer than ten. The rearrangement uses TRBV7-6 and TRBJ2-3, with 7 bases fitting TRBD1. The CDR3 has 16 amino acids. Germline V gene lookup returns CDR1 SGHVS and CDR2 FNYEAQ. V was pared by 4 bases and J by 1 base, with 8 bases of the junction left unmatched. The CDR3 protein is CASSSLRDRGTDTQYF. The CDR3, as DNA: TGTGCCAGCAGCTCCCTGAGAGACAGGGGCACAGATACGCAGTATTTT. The full variable domain, with the rest looked up from reference TRBV7-6 and TRBJ2-3, is GAGVSQSPRYKVTKRGQDVALRCDPISGHVSLYWYRQALGQGPEFLTYFNYEAQQDKSGLPNDRFSAERPEGSISTLTIQRTEQRDSAMYRCASSSLRDRGTDTQYFGPGTRLTVL.